These 24 T cell receptor beta chains originate from one sample sequenced in a study of cytomegalovirus exposure and HLA in healthy donors. The PCR made use of 60 Vbeta and 13 Jbeta primers. Here immunoSEQ multiplex PCR was the method, and the copy in TCRdb shows in-frame clones only, minus some. The data show fewer than 90,000 clones, around 74% seen once. The sample consisted of PBMCs. Source of these receptors: a man aged 25 to 40 in good health and CMV-seropositive.

The chain carries TRBV6-6 and TRBJ1-5, with unresolved D. Germline CDR1 and CDR2: MNHNY and SVGAGI (reference sequence). The V end lost 0 bases, the J end lost 0 bases, and 9 bases lay between the germline ends. This CDR3 has 16 amino acids. The CDR3, as DNA: TGTGCCAGCAGTTACTCGACTCGGGATAGCAATCAGCCCCAGCATTTT. Amino acid sequence: CASSYSTRDSNQPQHF.

The chain links TRBV30 to TRBJ2-5; 7 nucleotides align to TRBD1. CDR1 is GTSNPN, CDR2 SVGIG, per germline (reference sequence). This CDR3 spans 17 amino acids. With 0 bases clipped from V and 4 bases from J, the junction kept 14 bases outside the gene matches. CDR3 coding DNA: TGTGCCTGGAGTGTAGGACCAGGGGGTTTGTCAGGAGAGACCCAGTACTTC. This codes for CAWSVGPGGLSGETQYF.

As for this clone: One end of the junction varies from germline; a read error may be responsible. The gene calls are TRBV7-9 and TRBJ2-2; D call uncertain. This CDR3 contains 15 residues. The germline gives CDR1 SEHNR, CDR2 FQNEAQ (reference sequence). CDR3 DNA: TGTTCCAGCAGTATTACATTCAGAAACACCGGGGAGCTGTTTTTT. Encoded protein: CSSSITFRNTGELFF.

The rearrangement uses TRBV7-6 and TRBJ1-1; tentatively, D is TRBD1 (5 bases). The CDR3 consists of 15 residues. The germline gives CDR1 SGHVS, CDR2 FNYEAQ. The V end lost 5 bases, the J end lost 4 bases, and 17 bases lay between the germline ends. This CDR3 is CASSPPGGGGTEAFF. The CDR3 DNA reads TGTGCCAGCAGCCCCCCCGGCGGGGGAGGCACTGAAGCTTTCTTT.

This chain links TRBV28 with TRBJ2-3; D remains unclear. CDR1 is MDHEN and CDR2 is SYDVKM in the germline V gene. V lost 6 bases and J 3 bases, leaving 16 bases between the germline ends. This CDR3 region has 15 residues. The CDR3 DNA reads as TGTGCCAGCAGAAATCCTAGGTTCCCTACAGATACGCAGTATTTT. Protein: CASRNPRFPTDTQYF. Based on the CDR3 plus reference TRBV28 and TRBJ2-3, the full variable domain is DVKVTQSSRYLVKRTGEKVFLECVQDMDHENMFWYRQDPGLGLRLIYFSYDVKMKEKGDIPEGYSVSREKKERFSLILESASTNQTSMYLCASRNPRFPTDTQYFGPGTRLTVL.

The rearrangement uses TRBV10-3 and TRBJ2-1, with TRBD2 identical over 8 bases. With 3 bases clipped from V and 3 bases from J, the junction kept 1 base outside the gene matches. The germline gives CDR1 ENHRY, CDR2 SYGVKD. The CDR3 contains 14 residues. CDR3 region: CAISDGGDYNEQFF. The CDR3 DNA sequence: TGTGCCATCAGTGACGGGGGGGACTACAATGAGCAGTTCTTC.

The V gene is TRBV29-1, the J gene TRBJ1-2; TRBD1 aligns across 10 bases. The V segment lost 7 bases and the J segment 2 bases; nucleotides outside the gene matches: 7. The CDR3 loop spans 14 amino acids. Germline CDR1 is SQVTM and CDR2 is ANQGSEA. The CDR3 loop is CSADRGPTNYGYTF. Here the CDR3 DNA reads TGCAGCGCTGACAGGGGGCCTACAAACTATGGCTACACCTTC.

The chain couples TRBV10-3 to TRBJ2-7; TRBD2 might be the D (5 bases). CDR3 size: 14 residues. V gave up 5 bases and J gave up 2 bases, with 13 bases separating them. CDR1 ENHRY and CDR2 SYGVKD come from the germline V gene. The CDR3 sequence is CAISTGIGTYEQYF. The CDR3 DNA reads as TGTGCCATCAGTACCGGGATTGGTACCTACGAGCAGTACTTC.

The rearrangement links TRBV14 to TRBJ2-4; TRBD1 might be the D (5 bases). Looked up from germline, CDR1 is SGHDN and CDR2 is FVKESK. The V gene lost 2 bases and the J gene lost 1 base, with 18 bases spanning the gap. There are 18 residues in the CDR3. This CDR3 is CASSQSTLGKGAKNIQYF. CDR3 in DNA: TGTGCCAGCAGCCAATCAACCCTTGGGAAGGGGGCCAAAAACATTCAGTACTTC.

The chain joins TRBV18 to TRBJ1-3, with 7 bases identical to TRBD1. CDR3 length: 17 residues. J was trimmed by 3 bases and V by 3 bases; bases with no gene match: 11. Germline V gives CDR1 KGHSH, CDR2 LQKENI. The CDR3 DNA follows: TGTGCCAGCTCACCGACTCGGACAGGAGCTCTTGGAAACACCATATATTTT. Amino acid sequence: CASSPTRTGALGNTIYF.

The chain is built from TRBV4-2 and TRBJ2-7; D not certain. Between the trimmed V and J ends, which lost 0 bases and 3 bases, there was a span of 3 bases. The germline V gene encodes CDR1 LGHNA and CDR2 YNFKEQ. CDR3 size: 12 residues. CDR3 bases: TGTGCCAGCAGCCAAGATAGCTACGAGCAGTACTTC. Amino acids: CASSQDSYEQYF.

This clone turned up a few times. The chain uses TRBV4-1 and TRBJ2-1; the D is unclear. The germline V and J ends were trimmed by 1 base and 7 bases, with 5 bases remaining between them. Germline CDR1 reads MGHRA; CDR2 reads YSYEKL. The CDR3 runs 12 residues. CDR3 protein: CASSQGRNEQFF. Here the CDR3 DNA reads TGCGCCAGCAGCCAAGGCCGGAATGAGCAGTTCTTC.

In regard to this clone: The sample carries other DNA sequences with the same CDR3. J is TRBJ2-1 and V is TRBV2; 10 nucleotides line up with TRBD2. This CDR3 contains 15 residues. Germline V gene data show CDR1 as SNHLY and CDR2 as FYNNEI. Trimming took 6 bases from V and 4 from J; bases not matched to a gene: 6. The CDR3 here is CASRASGGAYNEQFF. The DNA of the CDR3 is TGTGCCAGCAGAGCCAGCGGGGGGGCATACAATGAGCAGTTCTTC.

DNA of the CDR3: TGTGCCAGCTCACCTTTCGCCACGCCAGACTACGAGCAGTACTTC. Its translation is CASSPFATPDYEQYF. The chain combines TRBV18 with TRBJ2-7; D unclear. Germline V gene data show CDR1 as KGHSH and CDR2 as LQKENI. V shed 3 bases and J shed 3 bases, with 15 bases lying between them. This CDR3 is built from 15 residues.

The chain couples TRBV27 to TRBJ2-1; 7 bases are a match to TRBD1. The germline gives CDR1 MNHEY, CDR2 SMNVEV (reference sequence). This CDR3 region has 15 residues. V lost 2 bases to trimming and J lost 6 bases; unmatched junction nucleotides: 7. CDR3 DNA sequence: TGTGCCAGCAGTTTAACACCACAGGGGTTCAATGAGCAGTTCTTC. Protein: CASSLTPQGFNEQFF.

The J gene is TRBJ1-3, the V gene TRBV13, with TRBD1 matching over 8 bases. The CDR3 runs 17 residues. V lost 5 bases, J lost 0 bases, and 9 bases stayed unmatched. The germline V gene encodes CDR1 PRHDT and CDR2 FYEKMQ (reference sequence). CDR3 amino acids: CASSESLGQASGNTIYF. In DNA, the CDR3 is TGTGCCAGCAGCGAAAGCTTGGGACAGGCCTCTGGAAACACCATATATTTT.

V usage is TRBV6-1 and J usage is TRBJ1-4; a possible D gene is TRBD1 (5 bases). The germline V and J ends were trimmed by 5 bases and 8 bases, with 15 bases remaining between them. The CDR3 is 14 amino acids. The germline V gene has CDR1 MNHNS and CDR2 SASEGT. This chain's CDR3 is CASSRTGGSEKLFF. Written as DNA, the CDR3 is TGTGCCAGCAGTAGGACCGGGGGGTCGGAAAAACTGTTTTTT.

The chain has TRBV7-9 and TRBJ1-1, with a weak D call TRBD1 (6 bases). Trimming stripped 5 bases from V and 8 bases from J, with 18 bases between. The CDR3 is made up of 14 amino acids. The germline V gene encodes CDR1 SEHNR and CDR2 FQNEAQ (reference sequence). CDR3 region: CASSPGLDSREAFF. CDR3 bases: TGTGCCAGCAGCCCTGGCTTGGACAGCAGAGAAGCTTTCTTT.

This clone was detected a few times. The J gene is TRBJ1-5, the V gene TRBV6-5, with TRBD1 matching 8 bases. Germline V gene data show CDR1 as MNHEY and CDR2 as SVGAGI. V dropped 6 bases and J dropped 7; count of bases not matched to a gene: 8. The CDR3 consists of 14 residues. CDR3: CASRPRTGWQPQHF. DNA for the CDR3: TGTGCCAGCAGACCTCGGACAGGGTGGCAGCCCCAGCATTTT.

This clone was observed a handful of times. This rearrangement joins TRBV7-2 to TRBJ2-1; D possibly corresponds to TRBD1 (6 bases). The CDR3 runs 17 residues. Trimming cost V 8 bases and J 3 bases, with 23 bases left between them. Germline V gene data show CDR1 as SGHTA and CDR2 as FQGNSA. This CDR3 is CASGYRTDAYLYNEQFF. The DNA for the CDR3 is TGTGCCAGCGGCTATCGGACAGACGCCTACCTCTACAATGAGCAGTTCTTC.

About this clone itself: Other DNA variants within this sample encode the same CDR3. V and J are TRBV30 and TRBJ2-7; perhaps TRBD2 as D (5 bases). Germline CDR1 reads GTSNPN; CDR2 reads SVGIG (reference sequence). The CDR3 is 14 residues long. V dropped 0 bases and J dropped 0 bases, with 9 bases sitting between them. The DNA of the CDR3 is TGTGCCTGGAGTGTAGCGGCGAGCTCCTACGAGCAGTACTTC. It is translated as CAWSVAASSYEQYF.

The CDR3 DNA follows: TGTGCCAGCTTACAGCTTTCCTATAATTCACCCCTCCACTTT. It codes for CASLQLSYNSPLHF. The rearrangement uses TRBV2 and TRBJ1-6; no firm D call. Germline CDR1 is SNHLY and CDR2 is FYNNEI. V was cut by 8 bases and J by 1 base, with 9 bases left in between. CDR3 length: 14 amino acids.

This clone was recorded only once. The chain joins TRBV19 to TRBJ1-5, with TRBD1 identical over 9 bases. With 5 bases clipped from V and 9 bases from J, the junction kept 11 bases outside the gene matches. The CDR3 contains 15 residues. Germline values: CDR1 LNHDA, CDR2 SQIVND (reference sequence). CDR3 sequence: CASSPGTGLIRPQHF. The CDR3 DNA is TGTGCCAGTAGTCCGGGGACAGGGCTAATCAGGCCCCAGCATTTT.

The chain has TRBV6-5 and TRBJ1-6, with unresolved D. The CDR3 runs to 16 residues. V shed 2 bases and J shed 0 bases, with 8 bases lying between them. Germline CDR1 and CDR2: MNHEY and SVGAGI. CDR3 coding DNA: TGTGCCAGCAGTTACGGTTCGGGCTCCTATAATTCACCCCTCCACTTT. Protein: CASSYGSGSYNSPLHF.